The 2 T cell receptor beta chains below were found in one sample sequenced in a study of blood T cells in healthy people across ages. A second PCR of 7 to 11 cycles used a sample-barcoded 5' primer and a J-beta primer mix. MiXCR, run by TCRdb on the 5' RACE reads, gives a single entry per CDR3 protein. The data show about a million distinct CDR3 sequences, with about 51% seen just once and around 21% held by the top ten. Sequencing was done on a sample of blood. The receptors stem from a woman aged 55-75 years in good health.

The rearrangement joins TRBV7-6 to TRBJ2-5, with D possibly being TRBD2 (5 bases). The J call is uncertain, as TRBJ2-7 better fits the DNA end. CDR1 and CDR2 from the germline V gene are SGHVS and FNYEAQ. CDR3 length equals 17 residues. CDR3 loop: CASSLVSARPGSYEQYF. In nucleotides, the CDR3 is TGTGCCAGCAGCTTAGTTAGCGCCCGCCCCGGCTCCTACGAGCAGTACTTC.

CDR3 sequence: CSARGRHYNEQFF. In DNA form, the CDR3 reads TGCAGCGCCCGAGGACGCCACTACAATGAGCAGTTCTTC. The chain uses TRBV29-1 and TRBJ2-1; no clear D gene. The CDR3 loop spans 13 amino acids. Trimming pared 7 bases from V and 3 bases from J, leaving 13 bases between. Germline V lookup: CDR1 SQVTM, CDR2 ANQGSEA.